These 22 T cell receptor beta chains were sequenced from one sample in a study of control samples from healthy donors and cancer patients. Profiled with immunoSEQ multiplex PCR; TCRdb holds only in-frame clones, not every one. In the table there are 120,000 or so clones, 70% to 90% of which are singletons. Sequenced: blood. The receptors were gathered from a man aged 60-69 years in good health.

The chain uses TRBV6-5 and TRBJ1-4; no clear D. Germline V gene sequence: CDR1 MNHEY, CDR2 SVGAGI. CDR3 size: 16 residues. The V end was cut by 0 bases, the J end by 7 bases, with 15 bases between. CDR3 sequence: CASSYSWQAGGEKLFF. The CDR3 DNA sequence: TGTGCCAGCAGTTACTCCTGGCAGGCTGGAGGTGAAAAACTGTTTTTT.

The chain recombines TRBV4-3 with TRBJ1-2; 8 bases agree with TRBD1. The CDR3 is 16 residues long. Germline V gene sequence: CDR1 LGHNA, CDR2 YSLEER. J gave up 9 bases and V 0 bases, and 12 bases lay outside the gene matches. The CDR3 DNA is TGCGCCAGCAGCCAAGATCGAGGTCAGGGGGCCGTTAGCTACACCTTC. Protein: CASSQDRGQGAVSYTF.

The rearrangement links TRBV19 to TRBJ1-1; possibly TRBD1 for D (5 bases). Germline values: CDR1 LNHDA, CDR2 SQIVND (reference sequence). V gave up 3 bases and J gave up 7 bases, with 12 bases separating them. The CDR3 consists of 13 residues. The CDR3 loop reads CASSIKRGGEAFF. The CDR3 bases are TGTGCCAGTAGTATTAAGAGGGGTGGTGAAGCTTTCTTT.

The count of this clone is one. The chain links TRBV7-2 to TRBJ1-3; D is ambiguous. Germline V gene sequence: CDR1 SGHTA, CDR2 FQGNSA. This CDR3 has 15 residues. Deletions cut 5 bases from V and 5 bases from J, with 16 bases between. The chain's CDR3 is CASSLGPTSRNTIYF. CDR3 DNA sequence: TGTGCCAGCAGCCTAGGGCCCACATCGAGAAACACCATATATTTT.

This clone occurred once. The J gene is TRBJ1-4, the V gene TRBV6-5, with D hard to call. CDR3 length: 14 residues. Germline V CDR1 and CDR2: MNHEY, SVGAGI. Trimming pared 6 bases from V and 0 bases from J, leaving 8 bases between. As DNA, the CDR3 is TGTGCCAGCAGACTGCTTGCAACTAATGAAAAACTGTTTTTT. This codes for CASRLLATNEKLFF.

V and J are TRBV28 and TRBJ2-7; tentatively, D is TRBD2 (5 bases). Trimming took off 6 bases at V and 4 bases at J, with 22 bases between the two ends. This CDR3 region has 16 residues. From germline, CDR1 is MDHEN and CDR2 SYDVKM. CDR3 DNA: TGTGCCAGCAGCCCTCCCCCAGGAGACGGACTTTACGAGCAGTACTTC. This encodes CASSPPPGDGLYEQYF.

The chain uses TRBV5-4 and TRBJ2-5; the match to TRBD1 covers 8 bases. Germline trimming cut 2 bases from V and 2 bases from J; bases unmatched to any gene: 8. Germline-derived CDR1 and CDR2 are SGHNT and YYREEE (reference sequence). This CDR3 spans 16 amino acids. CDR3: CASSFPTTGVQETQYF. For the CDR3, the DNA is TGTGCCAGCAGCTTCCCAACGACAGGGGTTCAAGAGACCCAGTACTTC.

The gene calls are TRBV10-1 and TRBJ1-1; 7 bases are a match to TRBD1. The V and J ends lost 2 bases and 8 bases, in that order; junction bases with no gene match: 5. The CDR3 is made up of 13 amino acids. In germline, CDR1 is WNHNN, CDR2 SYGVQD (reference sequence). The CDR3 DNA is TGCGCCAGCAGTGAGACAGGGGATCGGGAAGCTTTCTTT. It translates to CASSETGDREAFF.

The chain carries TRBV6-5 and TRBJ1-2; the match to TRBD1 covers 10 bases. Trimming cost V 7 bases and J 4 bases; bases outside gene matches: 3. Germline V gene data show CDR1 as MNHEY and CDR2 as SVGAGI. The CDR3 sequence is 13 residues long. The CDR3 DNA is TGTGCCAGCAAGGGACAGGGGATCTATGGCTACACCTTC. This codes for CASKGQGIYGYTF.

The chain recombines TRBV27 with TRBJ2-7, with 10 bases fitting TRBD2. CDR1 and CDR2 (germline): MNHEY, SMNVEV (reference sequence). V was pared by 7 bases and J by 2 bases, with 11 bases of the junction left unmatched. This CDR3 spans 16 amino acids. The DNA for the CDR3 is TGTGCCAGCACCAGACGGACTAGCGGTGCAACCTACGAGCAGTACTTC. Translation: CASTRRTSGATYEQYF.

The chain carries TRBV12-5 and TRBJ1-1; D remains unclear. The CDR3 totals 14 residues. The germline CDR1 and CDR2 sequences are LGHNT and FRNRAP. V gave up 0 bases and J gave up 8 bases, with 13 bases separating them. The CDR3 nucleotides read TGTGCTAGTGGTTTGGTACCCAGGAAAGGGGAAGCTTTCTTT. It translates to CASGLVPRKGEAFF.

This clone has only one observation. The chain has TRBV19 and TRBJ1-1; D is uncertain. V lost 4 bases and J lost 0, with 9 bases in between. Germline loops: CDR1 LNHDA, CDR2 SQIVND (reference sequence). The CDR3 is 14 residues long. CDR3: CASSRATLNTEAFF. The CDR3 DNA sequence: TGTGCCAGTAGTAGGGCGACCCTGAACACTGAAGCTTTCTTT.

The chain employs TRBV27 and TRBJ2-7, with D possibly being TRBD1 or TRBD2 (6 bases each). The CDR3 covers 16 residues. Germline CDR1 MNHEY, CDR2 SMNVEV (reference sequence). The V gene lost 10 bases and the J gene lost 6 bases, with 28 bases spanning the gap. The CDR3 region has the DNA TGTGCCAACTTCCAGGGTAAAGGGGGAGGCAAAGGCGAGCAGTACTTC. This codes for CANFQGKGGGKGEQYF.

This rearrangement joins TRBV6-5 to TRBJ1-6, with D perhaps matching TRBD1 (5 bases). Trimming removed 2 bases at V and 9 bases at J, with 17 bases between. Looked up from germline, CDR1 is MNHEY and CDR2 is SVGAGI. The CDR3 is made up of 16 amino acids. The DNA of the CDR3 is TGTGCCAGCAGTTACGGCGGGGGAAGTCGGGGTTCACCCCTCCACTTT. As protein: CASSYGGGSRGSPLHF.

The CDR3 DNA follows: TGTGCCAGCAGTTACACCGGGACAATCGGCAATGAGCAGTTCTTC. Its protein is CASSYTGTIGNEQFF. The chain links TRBV6-2 or TRBV6-3 to TRBJ2-1, with D perhaps TRBD1 (6 bases). The CDR3 runs to 15 residues. CDR1 is MNHEY, CDR2 SVGEGT, per germline. V lost 2 bases to trimming and J lost 6 bases, with 14 bases between them.

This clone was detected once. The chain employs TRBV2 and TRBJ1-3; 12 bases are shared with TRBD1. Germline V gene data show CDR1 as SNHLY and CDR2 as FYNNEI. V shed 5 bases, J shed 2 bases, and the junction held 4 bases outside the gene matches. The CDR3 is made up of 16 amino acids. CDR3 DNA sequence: TGTGCCAGCAGTACCGGGACAGGGGGCGCTGGAAACACCATATATTTT. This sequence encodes CASSTGTGGAGNTIYF.

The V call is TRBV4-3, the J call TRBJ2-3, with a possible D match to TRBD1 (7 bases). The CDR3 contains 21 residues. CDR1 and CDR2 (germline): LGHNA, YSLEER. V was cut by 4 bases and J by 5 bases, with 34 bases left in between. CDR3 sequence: CASSRHTPGAPGGGYGDTQYF. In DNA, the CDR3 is TGCGCCAGCAGCCGCCATACTCCGGGAGCTCCAGGGGGAGGATATGGAGATACGCAGTATTTT.

CDR3 residues: CASSSRTGGNEKLFF. Written as DNA, the CDR3 is TGTGCCAGCAGTTCAAGGACAGGGGGAAATGAAAAACTGTTTTTT. The chain uses TRBV7-6 and TRBJ1-4; 10 bases fit TRBD1. There are 15 residues in the CDR3. The V gene's germline CDR1 is SGHVS and CDR2 FNYEAQ. V was pared by 6 bases and J by 5 bases, with 6 bases of the junction left unmatched. Full variable domain (outside the CDR3, taken from reference TRBV7-6 and TRBJ1-4): GAGVSQSPRYKVTKRGQDVALRCDPISGHVSLYWYRQALGQGPEFLTYFNYEAQQDKSGLPNDRFSAERPEGSISTLTIQRTEQRDSAMYRCASSSRTGGNEKLFFGSGTQLSVL.

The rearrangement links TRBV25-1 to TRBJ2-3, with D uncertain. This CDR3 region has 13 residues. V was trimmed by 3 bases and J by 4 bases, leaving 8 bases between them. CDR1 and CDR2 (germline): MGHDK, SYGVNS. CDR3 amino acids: CASSDFSSDTQYF. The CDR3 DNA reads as TGTGCCAGCAGTGATTTTTCGTCAGATACGCAGTATTTT.

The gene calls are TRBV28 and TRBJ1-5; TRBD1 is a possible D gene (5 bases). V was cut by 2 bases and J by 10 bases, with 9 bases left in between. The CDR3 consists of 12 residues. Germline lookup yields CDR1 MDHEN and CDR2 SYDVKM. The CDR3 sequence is CASSLGTVPQHF. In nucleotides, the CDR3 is TGTGCCAGCAGTTTAGGGACGGTACCCCAGCATTTT.

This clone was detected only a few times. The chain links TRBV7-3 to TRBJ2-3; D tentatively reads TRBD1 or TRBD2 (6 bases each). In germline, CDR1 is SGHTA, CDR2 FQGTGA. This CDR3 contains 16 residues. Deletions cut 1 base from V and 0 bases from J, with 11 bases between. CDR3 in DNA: TGTGCCAGCAGCTTAATAGGGGGGCCTAGCACAGATACGCAGTATTTT. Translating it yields CASSLIGGPSTDTQYF.

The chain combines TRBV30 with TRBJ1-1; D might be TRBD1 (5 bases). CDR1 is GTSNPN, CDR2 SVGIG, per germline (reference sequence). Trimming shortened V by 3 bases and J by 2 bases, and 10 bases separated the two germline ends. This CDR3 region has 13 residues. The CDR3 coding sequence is TGTGCCTGGAGCCCGGGGGGTAACACTGAAGCTTTCTTT. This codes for CAWSPGGNTEAFF.